Listed here is a single TCR beta chain. Germline CDR1 and CDR2: MNHEY and SVGAGI. Unmatched junction bases numbered 11, after V lost 2 bases and J lost 5 bases. This CDR3 has 16 residues. This record belongs to a study of blood T cell repertoires in COVID-19. Across the whole study: Sources were T cells, B-cell-depleted T cells, or PBMCs; the material itself was cDNA or gDNA.

Study processing details: Estimated nucleated cell counts came from reference gene primer amplification. Assay: immunoSEQ multiplex PCR; the TCRdb copy retains only in-frame clones and omits some. The V and J calls and the clone size are those of that table, but D and trimming were determined from the DNA. This sample has over 120,000 clones, with roughly 86% found just once. This chain connects TRBV6-5 to TRBJ2-7; TRBD1 matches 8 bases. Sequenced input: peripheral blood. The TCR sequence derives from a man in his 70s with acute or convalescent COVID-19. CDR3 amino acids: CASSYPPGGAFHEQYF. In DNA, the CDR3 is TGTGCCAGCAGTTACCCTCCAGGGGGCGCGTTCCACGAGCAGTACTTC.